Presented here are 29 T cell receptor beta chains from one specimen sequenced in a study of blood T cell repertoires in COVID-19. The table came from immunoSEQ multiplex PCR; TCRdb's copy has only in-frame clones and leaves some out. This table holds about 230,000 clones, over 70% found once. Sequencing was done on a sample of peripheral blood. All receptors derive from an elderly woman with acute or convalescent COVID-19.

The J gene is TRBJ2-7, the V gene TRBV6-5; the D gene is possibly TRBD2 (6 bases). The CDR3 extends over 12 amino acids. The germline V and J ends were trimmed by 4 bases and 3 bases, with 7 bases remaining between them. The germline V gene encodes CDR1 MNHEY and CDR2 SVGAGI. CDR3 in amino acids: CASSWDFYEQYF. The CDR3 DNA reads TGTGCCAGCAGTTGGGACTTCTACGAGCAGTACTTC.

Note on this clone: A single base separates this from a much larger clone, so it may be a read error. The V gene is TRBV11-3, the J gene TRBJ2-1; TRBD1 matches at 11 bases. V lost 5 bases and J lost 3; bases outside the gene matches: 3. CDR1 and CDR2 from the germline V gene are SGHNT and YENEEA. This CDR3 comprises 15 residues. CDR3: CASSPGTGGYNEQFF. CDR3 nucleotide sequence: TGTGCCAGCAGCCCCGGGACAGGGGGCTACAATGAGCAGTTCTTC.

The chain links TRBV5-4 to TRBJ2-2; D is perhaps TRBD1 (5 bases). The V end lost 5 bases, the J end lost 7 bases, and 15 bases lay between the germline ends. The CDR3 loop spans 14 amino acids. The V gene's germline CDR1 is SGHNT and CDR2 YYREEE (reference sequence). This CDR3 is CASRRDRDIGELFF. The CDR3, as DNA: TGTGCCAGCAGACGAGACAGAGACATCGGGGAGCTGTTTTTT.

Written as DNA, the CDR3 is TGTAGTACTAGCGGGAGGGAAGGGGAGACCCAGTACTTC. It encodes CSTSGREGETQYF. This chain uses TRBV19 with TRBJ2-5, with 13 bases lining up with TRBD2. The CDR3 is 13 residues long. Germline V gives CDR1 LNHDA, CDR2 SQIVND (reference sequence).

The chain employs TRBV19 and TRBJ1-3; the match to TRBD1 covers 7 bases. The CDR3 loop spans 17 amino acids. Germline loops: CDR1 LNHDA, CDR2 SQIVND (reference sequence). The junction had 16 bases not matched to a gene; V was cut back by 7 bases and J by 4 bases. The CDR3 here is CASKGASTGVLGNTIYF. The CDR3 nucleotides are TGTGCCAGTAAGGGGGCTTCTACAGGTGTCCTAGGAAACACCATATATTTT.

CDR3 protein: CASSSSGTSGTDTQYF. The CDR3 bases are TGCGCCAGCAGCTCCTCCGGGACTAGCGGCACAGATACGCAGTATTTT. J is TRBJ2-3 and V is TRBV5-1; 10 bases match TRBD2. The length of the CDR3 is 16 residues. Germline-derived CDR1 and CDR2 are SGHRS and YFSETQ. The junction had 5 bases not matched to a gene; V was cut back by 3 bases and J by 1 base. The full variable domain, with the rest looked up from reference TRBV5-1 and TRBJ2-3, is KAGVTQTPRYLIKTRGQQVTLSCSPISGHRSVSWYQQTPGQGLQFLFEYFSETQRNKGNFPGRFSGRQFSNSRSEMNVSTLELGDSALYLCASSSSGTSGTDTQYFGPGTRLTVL.

The chain links TRBV5-4 to TRBJ2-6; no reliable D call. Per the germline V gene, CDR1 is SGHNT and CDR2 is YYREEE (reference sequence). CDR3 length equals 14 residues. V gave up 4 bases and J gave up 0 bases, with 5 bases separating them. The CDR3 coding sequence is TGTGCCAGCAGCGAGGTCTCTGGGGCCAACGTCCTGACTTTC. Translated, it gives CASSEVSGANVLTF.

V usage is TRBV27 and J usage is TRBJ2-7, with unresolved D. The CDR3 spans 13 residues. V was pared by 3 bases and J by 3 bases, with 9 bases between. Germline V gives CDR1 MNHEY, CDR2 SMNVEV (reference sequence). The CDR3 sequence: CASSFGPHYEQYF. CDR3 nucleotides: TGTGCCAGCAGTTTTGGCCCCCACTACGAGCAGTACTTC.

V gene TRBV6-1 combines with J gene TRBJ1-3, with D uncertain. Trimming cost V 2 bases and J 2 bases, with 13 bases left between them. The CDR3 runs 16 residues. Germline loops: CDR1 MNHNS, CDR2 SASEGT. CDR3 loop: CASSELGSDTGNTIYF. CDR3 DNA sequence: TGTGCCAGCAGTGAATTGGGGAGCGATACTGGAAACACCATATATTTT.

This chain uses TRBV11-2 with TRBJ2-3, with D perhaps matching TRBD1 (6 bases). V was cut by 3 bases and J by 8 bases, with 21 bases left in between. The CDR3 length is 16 residues. Germline CDR1 and CDR2: SGHAT and FQNNGV. The CDR3 sequence: CASSLVGGVTWGTQYF. CDR3 nucleotides: TGTGCCAGCAGCTTGGTAGGGGGAGTCACTTGGGGTACGCAGTATTTT.

This chain links TRBV19 with TRBJ2-3; 7 bases fit TRBD2. The CDR3 sequence is 15 residues long. Losses at the gene ends were 6 bases for V and 0 bases for J; bases not matched to a gene: 6. Germline CDR1 reads LNHDA; CDR2 reads SQIVND (reference sequence). In DNA, the CDR3 is TGTGCCAGTAGAAACAGCGGGGTTAGCACAGATACGCAGTATTTT. It yields the protein CASRNSGVSTDTQYF.

The chain carries TRBV4-2 and TRBJ2-1, with TRBD1 matching 7 bases. The CDR3 has 15 amino acids. Germline-derived CDR1 and CDR2 are LGHNA and YNFKEQ. The V segment lost 3 bases and the J segment 0 bases; nucleotides outside the gene matches: 2. CDR3 in amino acids: CASSQWTGSYNEQFF. CDR3 in DNA: TGTGCCAGCAGCCAGTGGACAGGCTCCTACAATGAGCAGTTCTTC.

This clone is a singleton in its sample. The chain recombines TRBV18 with TRBJ2-2, with 13 nucleotides matching TRBD2. The CDR3 extends over 18 amino acids. The V and J ends lost 3 bases and 2 bases, in that order; junction bases with no gene match: 6. The germline V gene has CDR1 KGHSH and CDR2 LQKENI. The CDR3 DNA reads TGTGCCAGCTCACCCCGACTAGCGGGAGGACAAAACACCGGGGAGCTGTTTTTT. Amino acid sequence: CASSPRLAGGQNTGELFF. Full variable domain (outside the CDR3, taken from reference TRBV18 and TRBJ2-2): NAGVMQNPRHLVRRRGQEARLRCSPMKGHSHVYWYRQLPEEGLKFMVYLQKENIIDESGMPKERFSAEFPKEGPSILRIQQVVRGDSAAYFCASSPRLAGGQNTGELFFGEGSRLTVL.

The rearrangement joins TRBV19 to TRBJ2-3; 11 bases map to TRBD2. CDR1 is LNHDA, CDR2 SQIVND, per germline (reference sequence). J was trimmed by 2 bases and V by 2 bases; bases with no gene match: 3. The CDR3 runs 16 residues. The CDR3 sequence: CASSITSGRVTDTQYF. CDR3 DNA sequence: TGTGCCAGTAGTATAACTAGCGGGAGAGTCACAGATACGCAGTATTTT.

V gene TRBV20-1 combines with J gene TRBJ2-1; D unresolved. The CDR3 is made up of 10 amino acids. Trimming pared 2 bases from V and 12 bases from J, leaving 8 bases between. CDR1 is DFQATT, CDR2 SNEGSKA, per germline (reference sequence). The CDR3 region is CSARPEAQFF. The DNA of the CDR3 is TGCAGTGCTAGACCCGAGGCGCAGTTCTTC.

This clone has a single count. This chain connects TRBV11-2 to TRBJ2-1; no reliable D call. CDR3 length equals 16 residues. V was cut by 0 bases and J by 4 bases, with 13 bases left in between. Germline assignment: CDR1 SGHAT and CDR2 FQNNGV. This CDR3 is CASSLDLVRGYNEQFF. The CDR3 DNA reads TGTGCCAGCAGCTTAGATCTAGTACGTGGGTACAATGAGCAGTTCTTC. The full variable domain, completed using reference TRBV11-2 and TRBJ2-1, is EAGVAQSPRYKIIEKRQSVAFWCNPISGHATLYWYQQILGQGPKLLIQFQNNGVVDDSQLPKDRFSAERLKGVDSTLKIQPAKLEDSAVYLCASSLDLVRGYNEQFFGPGTRLTVL.

This clone was detected only once. The chain has TRBV4-1 and TRBJ2-7; TRBD1 might be the D (6 bases). The CDR3 runs to 13 residues. Per the germline V gene, CDR1 is MGHRA and CDR2 is YSYEKL. V lost 5 bases, J lost 3 bases, and 11 bases lay in between. The DNA for the CDR3 is TGCGCCAGCAGCGCCGGGACATTCTACGAGCAGTACTTC. Amino acids: CASSAGTFYEQYF.

The CDR3 nucleotides read TGTGCCAGCAGGTCCCAGGGCAGGGTCGGTCAGCCCCAGCATTTT. Translation: CASRSQGRVGQPQHF. The genes are TRBV28 and TRBJ1-5, with D perhaps TRBD1 (5 bases). The CDR3 runs to 15 residues. The V gene's germline CDR1 is MDHEN and CDR2 SYDVKM. Deletions cut 6 bases from V and 6 bases from J, with 18 bases between.

The chain combines TRBV9 with TRBJ1-1; D is perhaps TRBD1 (6 bases). V lost 3 bases to trimming and J lost 5 bases, with 11 bases between them. Germline CDR1 and CDR2: SGDLS and YYNGEE. The CDR3 contains 13 residues. Here the CDR3 reads CASSGTGSTEAFF. The CDR3, as DNA: TGTGCCAGCAGCGGAACAGGGAGTACTGAAGCTTTCTTT.

The rearrangement joins TRBV6-1 to TRBJ1-4, with unresolved D. This CDR3 spans 16 amino acids. The V end was cut by 1 base, the J end by 6 bases, with 15 bases between. The V gene's germline CDR1 is MNHNS and CDR2 SASEGT. CDR3: CASSEGGGKYDEKLFF. The CDR3 DNA follows: TGTGCCAGCAGTGAAGGGGGAGGGAAGTACGATGAAAAACTGTTTTTT.

The rearrangement links TRBV11-3 to TRBJ2-5; 9 bases fit TRBD2. The CDR3 has 16 amino acids. Germline V CDR1 and CDR2: SGHNT, YENEEA. V lost 1 base to trimming and J lost 1 base; unmatched junction nucleotides: 4. The DNA for the CDR3 is TGTGCCAGCAGCTTAGGTGTTAGCGGGGGCCAAGAGACCCAGTACTTC. Its translation: CASSLGVSGGQETQYF.

The V and J genes are TRBV2 and TRBJ2-3; a weak D match, TRBD2 (5 bases). This CDR3 region has 15 residues. The V and J ends lost 4 bases and 0 bases respectively, with 11 bases between them. Germline assignment: CDR1 SNHLY and CDR2 FYNNEI. The CDR3 DNA sequence: TGTGCCAGCAGTGGGGGAGTCCCTAGCACAGATACGCAGTATTTT. Protein sequence: CASSGGVPSTDTQYF.

V is TRBV7-9 and J is TRBJ1-3; no reliable D call. The CDR3 runs to 16 residues. Germline CDR1 SEHNR, CDR2 FQNEAQ (reference sequence). Between the trimmed V and J ends, which lost 2 bases and 2 bases, there was a span of 13 bases. The CDR3 nucleotides are TGTGCCAGCAGCTTAAGTGGTCAGTACCCTGGAAACACCATATATTTT. This codes for CASSLSGQYPGNTIYF.

This clone was picked up one time. The CDR3 sequence is CASSQASGGWGTQYF. DNA for the CDR3: TGTGCCAGCAGCCAAGCTAGCGGGGGGTGGGGGACCCAGTACTTC. This chain connects TRBV3-1 (or the pseudogene TRBV3-2) to TRBJ2-5; TRBD2 matches at 11 bases. The CDR3 is 15 residues long. Trimming cost V 1 base and J 7 bases; bases outside gene matches: 5. Germline-derived CDR1 and CDR2 are LGHDT and YNNKEL (reference sequence).

This clone came up once. The V call is TRBV5-6, the J call TRBJ1-6; possible D gene TRBD1, 6 bases. The V gene lost 5 bases and the J gene lost 7 bases, with 22 bases spanning the gap. CDR3 size: 17 residues. Germline CDR1 and CDR2: SGHDT and YYEEEE. The DNA for the CDR3 is TGTGCCAGCAGGCTGTGGAGCTTGCGGACAGAAAATTCACCCCTCCACTTT. Translated: CASRLWSLRTENSPLHF.

This clone was counted only a few times. The V and J genes are TRBV5-1 and TRBJ1-2; possible D gene TRBD1, 6 bases. Trimming cost V 5 bases and J 3 bases, with 17 bases left between them. CDR1 and CDR2 (germline): SGHRS, YFSETQ. This CDR3 is 15 amino acids long. The CDR3 region is CASRPEGGLDYGYTF. The CDR3 nucleotides are TGCGCCAGCAGACCTGAGGGGGGGCTGGACTATGGCTACACCTTC.

V gene TRBV6-5 combines with J gene TRBJ2-7; 7 bases fit TRBD1. The CDR3 runs 13 residues. Germline V CDR1 and CDR2: MNHEY, SVGAGI. V shed 10 bases and J 5 bases; nucleotides not matched to a gene: 11. CDR3 in DNA: TGTGCCATCCCGACAGGGTTGTATGACGAGCAGTACTTC. This gives the protein CAIPTGLYDEQYF.

The chain couples TRBV6-1 to TRBJ1-6, with a possible D match to TRBD1 (6 bases). The V gene's germline CDR1 is MNHNS and CDR2 SASEGT. V lost 2 bases and J 10 bases, leaving 15 bases between the germline ends. The CDR3 covers 15 residues. The CDR3 here is CASSEWAGAGSPLHF. In DNA form, the CDR3 reads TGTGCCAGCAGTGAATGGGCAGGGGCAGGCTCACCCCTCCACTTT.

V gene TRBV5-4 combines with J gene TRBJ2-3; 11 nucleotides agree with TRBD2. The CDR3 runs 17 residues. V was pared by 4 bases and J by 3 bases, with 10 bases of the junction left unmatched. The germline CDR1 and CDR2 sequences are SGHNT and YYREEE (reference sequence). The CDR3 here is CASSPSLLAGGTDTQYF. The CDR3 nucleotides are TGTGCCAGCAGCCCCTCCCTTTTAGCGGGAGGGACAGATACGCAGTATTTT.